This T cell receptor beta chain was captured by sequencing in a study of CD8+ T cells in alopecia areata. Across the whole study: Each of the treated patients was given oral tofacitinib, 5 to 10 mg twice daily, for moderate-to-severe alopecia areata. Study results and limitations: Any link of baseline CD8+ expansion to response, resting on one nonresponder, remains uncertain.

V dropped 1 base and J dropped 0 bases, with 9 bases sitting between them. The CDR3 contains 15 residues. Germline-derived CDR1 and CDR2 are SEHNR and FQNEAQ (reference sequence). RNA, once extracted, was reverse transcribed into cDNA for use as the sequencing template. Assay: immunoSEQ multiplex PCR; the TCRdb copy retains only in-frame clones and omits some. There are 110,000 to 150,000 clones in the sample; 54% occur only once, and 15% to 20% lies in the top ten. Comment on this clone: Its matching antigen is unknown.

Treatment given: oral pan-JAK inhibitor, 5-10 mg twice daily. Peripheral blood samples and lesional scalp punch biopsies were obtained from alopecia areata patients. CD4+ and CD8+ T cells were sorted from PBMCs stained for CD3, CD4 and CD8. This sample comprised CD8+ T cells sorted from blood, obtained at week 4, from a patient treated with tofacitinib. The chain uses TRBV7-9 and TRBJ1-1; D is unclear. This clonotype was sampled from a human donor with alopecia areata. The CDR3 region has the DNA TGTGCCAGCAGCTTAGGGTTAGTTATGAACACTGAAGCTTTCTTT. Translating it yields CASSLGLVMNTEAFF.